A selection of T cell receptor beta chains follows, all from one sample in a study of blood T cell repertoires in COVID-19. TCRdb's copy holds only in-frame clones and misses some; the assay was immunoSEQ multiplex PCR. The sample carries under 500,000 clones, roughly 85% recorded once. The sequenced material came from PBMCs or T cells enriched from blood (not recorded which). Receptors originate from a woman aged 18-29 years with acute COVID-19. Both conserved end residues are part of each CDR3. A D gene is named only where the DNA matches it firmly. Some rows have no size entry. The others give once, few or many, or a class for an expanded clone.

D: -; size: -; V: TRBV28; J: TRBJ1-5; DNA: TGTGCCAGCAGTTACATGGGCAATCAGCCCCAGCATTTT; CDR3: CASSYMGNQPQHF
D: TRBD1; size: once; V: TRBV19; J: TRBJ1-1; DNA: TGTGCCAGTAGTATGGCCGACAGGGAGAACACTGAAGCTTTCTTT; CDR3: CASSMADRENTEAFF
D: -; size: -; V: TRBV13; J: TRBJ1-5; DNA: TGTGCCAGCAGGGATGGGCGGGGCAATCAGCCCCAGCATTTT; CDR3: CASRDGRGNQPQHF
D: -; size: -; V: TRBV19; J: TRBJ2-7; DNA: TGTGCCAGTATACTACAACACTACGAGCAGTACTTC; CDR3: CASILQHYEQYF
D: -; size: -; V: TRBV21-1; J: TRBJ1-2; DNA: TGTGCCAGCAGCAAAGTGAGGGTCTATGGCTACACCTTC; CDR3: CASSKVRVYGYTF
D: TRBD2; size: once; V: TRBV2; J: TRBJ2-1; DNA: TGTGCCAGCAGTGGAACTGGGGACAAAGCGGGGGGTTACAATGAGCAGTTCTTC; CDR3: CASSGTGDKAGGYNEQFF
D: -; size: -; V: TRBV19; J: TRBJ1-1; DNA: TGTGCCAGTAGCAATTCCAGGGAAGGCACTGAAGCTTTCTTT; CDR3: CASSNSREGTEAFF
D: TRBD1; size: -; V: TRBV4-2; J: TRBJ2-2; DNA: TGTGCCAGCAGCCGGACAGGGGGCGCCCCTACCGGGGAGCTGTTTTTT; CDR3: CASSRTGGAPTGELFF
D: -; size: -; V: TRBV18; J: TRBJ2-1; DNA: TGTGCCAGCTCACCACCGGCCGCTGACAATGAGCAGTTCTTC; CDR3: CASSPPAADNEQFF
D: TRBD1; size: -; V: TRBV10-3; J: TRBJ2-7; DNA: TGTGCCATCAGTGGGGACAGGGGCTACGAGCAGTACTTC; CDR3: CAISGDRGYEQYF
D: TRBD2; size: few; V: TRBV7-9; J: TRBJ2-7; DNA: TGTGCCAGCAGCTTCGTCGGGAGGGCCAACTACGAGCAGTACTTC; CDR3: CASSFVGRANYEQYF
D: -; size: -; V: TRBV3-1/TRBV3-2; J: TRBJ1-4; DNA: TGTGCCAGCAGCCAAAGAGCTAATGAAAAACTGTTTTTT; CDR3: CASSQRANEKLFF
D: -; size: -; V: TRBV5-4; J: TRBJ2-1; DNA: TGTGCCAGCAGCTCAGGGACTGCTGCTCACTACAATGAGCAGTTCTTC; CDR3: CASSSGTAAHYNEQFF
D: -; size: -; V: TRBV27; J: TRBJ1-5; DNA: TGTGCCAGCGGGGTGTACAGGGACCAGCCCCAGCATTTT; CDR3: CASGVYRDQPQHF
D: -; size: few; V: TRBV19; J: TRBJ1-1; DNA: TGTGCCAGTAAAATCCTGGGGCTGAACACTGAAGCTTTCTTT; CDR3: CASKILGLNTEAFF
D: -; size: -; V: TRBV2; J: TRBJ2-5; DNA: TGTGCCAGCAGTCCACGGGGAGAGACCCAGTACTTC; CDR3: CASSPRGETQYF
D: TRBD2; size: -; V: TRBV5-1; J: TRBJ2-3; DNA: TGCGCCAGCAGCTTCTTTCCGATAGCGGGAGGACAATCGAGCACAGATACGCAGTATTTT; CDR3: CASSFFPIAGGQSSTDTQYF
D: -; size: -; V: TRBV27; J: TRBJ1-6; DNA: -; CDR3: CASSTSDSNNSPLHF
D: TRBD2; size: -; V: TRBV5-5; J: TRBJ2-5; DNA: TGTGCCAGCAGCTTAGGGCCGGGACTAGCGGGAGTAGAGACCCAGTACTTC; CDR3: CASSLGPGLAGVETQYF
D: -; size: -; V: TRBV28; J: TRBJ1-2; DNA: TGTGCCAGCCGGCGGACAAAAACGGATGGCTACACCTTC; CDR3: CASRRTKTDGYTF
D: TRBD2; size: -; V: TRBV7-2; J: TRBJ2-5; DNA: TGTGCCAGCAGCCCCGTAGCGGGAGCTTCGTGGGCCGAGACCCAGTACTTC; CDR3: CASSPVAGASWAETQYF
D: -; size: -; V: TRBV7-2; J: TRBJ1-5; DNA: TGTGCCAGCAGCGCCACAGGGTATAGCAATCAGCCCCAGCATTTT; CDR3: CASSATGYSNQPQHF
D: TRBD2; size: -; V: TRBV19; J: TRBJ2-5; DNA: TGTGCCAGTAGCCGGACTAGCGGACAAGAGACCCAGTACTTC; CDR3: CASSRTSGQETQYF
D: -; size: -; V: TRBV5-8; J: TRBJ1-5; DNA: TGTGCCAGCAGCCCCGGGACACCAGATAGCAATCAGCCCCAGCATTTT; CDR3: CASSPGTPDSNQPQHF
D: -; size: -; V: TRBV5-1; J: TRBJ1-1; DNA: TGCGCCAGCTCGGCGGACACTGAAGCTTTCTTT; CDR3: CASSADTEAFF
D: TRBD1; size: -; V: TRBV28; J: TRBJ1-2; DNA: TGTGCCAGCAGTACCCGGGACAGCTATGGCTACACCTTC; CDR3: CASSTRDSYGYTF
D: TRBD1; size: -; V: TRBV2; J: TRBJ1-2; DNA: TGTGCCAGCAGCGCCGGGACAGGGGGCTACTATGGCTACACCTTC; CDR3: CASSAGTGGYYGYTF
D: TRBD1; size: -; V: TRBV30; J: TRBJ1-1; DNA: TGTGCCTGGAGATCTGGGTCAGGGGGGACTGAAGCTTTCTTT; CDR3: CAWRSGSGGTEAFF
D: -; size: -; V: TRBV3-1/TRBV3-2; J: TRBJ1-1; DNA: TGTGCCAGCAGCACTCGCGGGGGTGGGGTCACTGAAGCTTTCTTT; CDR3: CASSTRGGGVTEAFF
D: -; size: -; V: TRBV5-8; J: TRBJ2-3; DNA: TGTGCCAGCAGCTTGCTGGGGGCGTTTGGGGCAGATACGCAGTATTTT; CDR3: CASSLLGAFGADTQYF
D: TRBD1; size: -; V: TRBV6-2/TRBV6-3; J: TRBJ1-1; DNA: TGTGCCAGCAGTCCCGGACAGGGGGCGATTGGCTTCTTT; CDR3: CASSPGQGAIGFF
D: TRBD1; size: -; V: TRBV19; J: TRBJ2-7; DNA: TGTGCCAGTAGCCTAGGCGGACAGGGGTCCTACGAGCAGTACTTC; CDR3: CASSLGGQGSYEQYF
D: TRBD2; size: -; V: TRBV19; J: TRBJ2-5; DNA: TGTGCCAGTAGTACGGGACTAGCGGGAGGAGAGACCCAGTACTTC; CDR3: CASSTGLAGGETQYF
D: -; size: -; V: TRBV12-3/TRBV12-4; J: TRBJ1-1; DNA: TGTGCCACCCTCCGGACTATGAACACTGAAGCTTTCTTT; CDR3: CATLRTMNTEAFF
D: TRBD1; size: -; V: TRBV3-1/TRBV3-2; J: TRBJ2-3; DNA: TGTGCCAGCAGCCAACGGACAGGGAGAGATACGCAGTATTTT; CDR3: CASSQRTGRDTQYF
D: -; size: -; V: TRBV10-3; J: TRBJ1-3; DNA: TGTGCCATAAATCCGGGCTCTGGAAACACCATATATTTT; CDR3: CAINPGSGNTIYF
D: TRBD1; size: once; V: TRBV15; J: TRBJ1-5; DNA: TGTGCCACCAGCGGGGACAGGGGGAGCAATCAGCCCCAGCATTTT; CDR3: CATSGDRGSNQPQHF
D: TRBD2; size: -; V: TRBV18; J: TRBJ2-4; DNA: TGTGCCAGCTCACCACTGACTAGCGGGAAACTTTCATTAGCCAAAAACATTCAGTACTTC; CDR3: CASSPLTSGKLSLAKNIQYF
D: TRBD1; size: -; V: TRBV19; J: TRBJ1-2; DNA: TGTGCCAGTAGTGTACTCACAGGGGATGGCTACACCTTC; CDR3: CASSVLTGDGYTF
D: -; size: -; V: TRBV6-4; J: TRBJ2-5; DNA: TGTGCCAGCAGTGACCGGCAAGAGACCCAGTACTTC; CDR3: CASSDRQETQYF
D: -; size: -; V: TRBV12-3/TRBV12-4; J: TRBJ2-3; DNA: TGTGCCAGCAGTTTTGAGCAGGCAGATACGCAGTATTTT; CDR3: CASSFEQADTQYF
D: -; size: once; V: TRBV6-5; J: TRBJ2-7; DNA: TGTGCCAGCAAGAGAAGAGGTGGCTACGAGCAGTACTTC; CDR3: CASKRRGGYEQYF
D: -; size: -; V: TRBV6-5; J: TRBJ2-7; DNA: TGTGCCAGCAGACCCGCAACAGACCCCACCTACGAGCAGTACTTC; CDR3: CASRPATDPTYEQYF
D: -; size: -; V: TRBV29-1; J: TRBJ1-2; DNA: TGCAGCGTTGCAGCGGTGGCGGGGGACTATGGCTACACCTTC; CDR3: CSVAAVAGDYGYTF
D: TRBD1; size: -; V: TRBV12-5; J: TRBJ1-1; DNA: TGTGCTAGTGCTTCGGACAGGGCGGCGGACACTGAAGCTTTCTTT; CDR3: CASASDRAADTEAFF
D: -; size: -; V: TRBV19; J: TRBJ1-2; DNA: TGTGCCAGTAGACTGGGCCCTTATGGCTACACCTTC; CDR3: CASRLGPYGYTF
D: -; size: -; V: TRBV18; J: TRBJ1-2; DNA: TGTGCCAGCTCACCGACGGGTGTCTATGGCTACACCTTC; CDR3: CASSPTGVYGYTF
D: -; size: -; V: TRBV2; J: TRBJ1-6; DNA: TGTGCCAGCAGTGAAGTTTGGGGGGGGCAAGGAAATTCACCCCTCCACTTT; CDR3: CASSEVWGGQGNSPLHF
D: -; size: once; V: TRBV9; J: TRBJ2-7; DNA: TGTGCCAGCAGCGATGGAGTCGCCTACGAGCAGTACTTC; CDR3: CASSDGVAYEQYF
D: TRBD1; size: once; V: TRBV6-5; J: TRBJ1-1; DNA: TGTGCCAGCAGTTACTCCTGGGACAGAGAGAACACTGAAGCTTTCTTT; CDR3: CASSYSWDRENTEAFF
D: TRBD1; size: -; V: TRBV7-9; J: TRBJ1-5; DNA: TGTGCCAGCAGCTTAGAAGGGGGCAGGGGCCATCAGCCCCAGCATTTT; CDR3: CASSLEGGRGHQPQHF
D: TRBD2; size: few; V: TRBV2; J: TRBJ2-1; DNA: TGTGCCAGCAGTCCCCTTGGCGGGGGCTACAATGAGCAGTTCTTC; CDR3: CASSPLGGGYNEQFF
D: TRBD1; size: -; V: TRBV18; J: TRBJ1-5; DNA: TGTGCCAGCTCACCCCAGACAGGGGTTGAGCAGCCCCAGCATTTT; CDR3: CASSPQTGVEQPQHF